The rows below give T cell receptor beta chains drawn from one sample of a study of human T cells and chemical hapten exposure. TCRdb passed the RACE reads through MiXCR, listing each CDR3 protein once. The table includes approximately 84,000 distinct CDR3 sequences, over 8.5% detected once. The sample taken for sequencing was whole blood. All receptors derive from a male donor in good health. Some clones in this sample may be carry-over from other donors' samples. Each CDR3 is given with its conserved first and last residue. D genes are given only for firm matches. Clone size appears in some rows only: once, few, many, or a class for an expanded clone.

>TRBV7-2|.|15|TRBJ2-7|TRBD2
TGTGCCAGCAGCGAAGGTTGGCGGGAGGGCTACGAGCAGTACTTC
CASSEGWREGYEQYF
>TRBV5-1|.|17|TRBJ2-5|TRBD2
TGCGCCAGCAGCTTGTCCCCCCCTGGCGGGGGTCAAGAGACCCAGTACTTC
CASSLSPPGGGQETQYF
>TRBV11-2|few|15|TRBJ2-7|TRBD2
TGTGCCAGCAGCTCTCTATGGGACTATAACTACGAGCAGTACTTC
CASSSLWDYNYEQYF
>TRBV4-1|.|16|TRBJ1-1|TRBD1
TGCGCCAGCAGCCTATGGGACAGGCCGGATAGCACTGAAGCTTTCTTT
CASSLWDRPDSTEAFF
>TRBV11-2|few|18|TRBJ2-6|TRBD1
TGTGCCAGCAGGTCAATCCGGGACAGGGGGCTTGGGGCCAACGTCCTGACTTTC
CASRSIRDRGLGANVLTF
>TRBV9|.|15|TRBJ2-3|.
TGTGCCAGCAGCGCTGTGGACAGCCGCACAGATACGCAGTATTTT
CASSAVDSRTDTQYF
>TRBV29-1|many|12|TRBJ1-5|.
TGCAGCGTAGGCCTTAGCAATCAGCCCCAGCATTTT
CSVGLSNQPQHF
>TRBV29-1|.|13|TRBJ1-4|.
TGCAGCGCAGAGGGCTTGTCTAATGAAAAACTGTTTTTT
CSAEGLSNEKLFF
>TRBV2|many|15|TRBJ1-6|TRBD1
TGTGCCAGCAGCGTTTTGACAGGGGGCAATTCACCCCTCCACTTT
CASSVLTGGNSPLHF
>TRBV11-2|many|16|TRBJ2-2|TRBD1
TGTGCCAGCAGACCACCCGGGACAGGATTAACCGGGGAGCTGTTTTTT
CASRPPGTGLTGELFF
>TRBV30|.|21|TRBJ2-5|.
TGTGCCTGGAGTGTGAAGGGAGGGGAAAAGGGGGGGTGGTGGATCCAAGAGACCCAGTACTTC
CAWSVKGGEKGGWWIQETQYF
>TRBV13|many|14|TRBJ1-1|.
TGTGCCAGCAGCCCGCGACGGGAGAACACTGAAGCTTTCTTT
CASSPRRENTEAFF
>TRBV12-3/TRBV12-4|.|14|TRBJ1-1|TRBD1
TGTGCCAGCAGTTTTCGGACAGGGAGCACTGAAGCTTTCTTT
CASSFRTGSTEAFF
>TRBV7-7|few|13|TRBJ1-1|.
TGTGCCAGCAGCTTGACGGAGAACACTGAAGCTTTCTTT
CASSLTENTEAFF
>TRBV5-1|few|14|TRBJ2-7|TRBD1
TGCGCCAGCAGCACCGGGACAGGGATGTACGAGCAGTACTTC
CASSTGTGMYEQYF
>TRBV4-1|few|16|TRBJ2-7|TRBD2
TGCGCCAGCAGCCAAGAAATTCCGGTCGGGGGGGTCGAGCAGTACTTC
CASSQEIPVGGVEQYF
>TRBV4-3|.|15|TRBJ1-4|TRBD1
TGCGCCAGCAGCCATGCGACAGGGTTATTCGAAAAACTGTTTTTT
CASSHATGLFEKLFF
>TRBV6-1|few|15|TRBJ2-7|.
TGTGCCAGCAGTGAAAGGTCGGCAGGGTCCTACGAGCAGTACTTC
CASSERSAGSYEQYF
>TRBV20-1|.|14|TRBJ2-3|TRBD2
TGCAGTGCTAGCGGGGGGGCCGGCCCAGATACGCAGTATTTT
CSASGGAGPDTQYF
>TRBV29-1|.|13|TRBJ1-1|.
TGCAGCGTTGAGGGAGGCGGGATGCTGGGAGCTTTCTTT
CSVEGGGMLGAFF
>TRBV2|many|17|TRBJ1-1|.
TGTGCCAGCAGTGAGTCTTACCCCACCGCGGCTGATACTGAAGCTTTCTTT
CASSESYPTAADTEAFF
>TRBV4-2|.|17|TRBJ2-4|TRBD1
TGTGCCAGCAGCCAACTAGGACAGGGTCTAGCCAAAAACATTCAGTACTTC
CASSQLGQGLAKNIQYF
>TRBV13|many|17|TRBJ2-3|.
TGTGCCAGCAGCTTAGAGGCCCCGCAGGGAGAGACAGATACGCAGTATTTT
CASSLEAPQGETDTQYF
>TRBV7-2|many|12|TRBJ1-1|.
TGTGCCAGCAGCTTACCACCCACTGAAGCTTTCTTT
CASSLPPTEAFF
>TRBV12-3/TRBV12-4|many|17|TRBJ2-3|TRBD1
TGTGCCAGCAGTTTCTTTCCTCCGGGACAGATAACAGATACGCAGTATTTT
CASSFFPPGQITDTQYF
>TRBV6-1|few|11|TRBJ1-5|.
TGTGCCAGCAGTGGTAATCAGCCCCAGCATTTT
CASSGNQPQHF
>TRBV7-2|.|16|TRBJ1-4|TRBD1
TGTGCCAGCAGCGGGTCCGGGACAGGGGGCGGTGAAAAACTGTTTTTT
CASSGSGTGGGEKLFF
>TRBV10-3|many|16|TRBJ2-1|.
TGTGCCATCAGGCAACCGACAGGTCCCTCATACAATGAGCAGTTCTTC
CAIRQPTGPSYNEQFF
>TRBV7-2|many|17|TRBJ1-6|.
TGTGCCAGCAGCCGGGGGGGGCAGGGCTCCTATAATTCACCCCTCCACTTT
CASSRGGQGSYNSPLHF
>TRBV10-3|few|13|TRBJ2-1|TRBD2
TGTGCCATCAGTGAGGGGATAGCGGGAGATGGGTTCTTC
CAISEGIAGDGFF
>TRBV5-1|many|16|TRBJ2-1|TRBD1
TGCGCCAGCAGGCGTATCCCGGGGACAGGGGTGGATGAGCAGTTCTTC
CASRRIPGTGVDEQFF
>TRBV5-6|few|13|TRBJ1-2|.
TGTGCCAGCAGCTCCGGACAGTACTATGGCTACACCTTC
CASSSGQYYGYTF
>TRBV5-1|few|14|TRBJ1-5|.
TGCGCCAGCAGCTTATGGGGGGGCTCTCAGCCCCAGCATTTT
CASSLWGGSQPQHF
>TRBV29-1|few|12|TRBJ1-5|.
TGCAGCGCCGCGAGGGATGATCAGCCCCAGCATTTT
CSAARDDQPQHF
>TRBV5-4|few|14|TRBJ2-3|.
TGTGCCAGCAGCTTAGCAGATTTCGCAGATACGCAGTATTTT
CASSLADFADTQYF
>TRBV6-5|many|14|TRBJ2-1|.
TGTGCCAGCAGTTTCGTGGGAGCGGGCAATGAGCAGTTCTTC
CASSFVGAGNEQFF
>TRBV12-5|.|13|TRBJ2-7|TRBD2
TGTGCTAGTGGTTGGGGCGGGAGTTTCGAGCAGTACTTC
CASGWGGSFEQYF
>TRBV13|.|16|TRBJ2-2|TRBD1
TGTGCCAGCAGCGCCTCCAGGGGGCAGGGCACCGGGGAGCTGTTTTTT
CASSASRGQGTGELFF
>TRBV3-1|.|18|TRBJ2-2|.
TGTGCCAGCAGCCCTCCGGGGGTGAGGCTAATTAACACCGGGGAGCTGTTTTTT
CASSPPGVRLINTGELFF
>TRBV6-6|.|13|TRBJ1-5|.
TGTGCCAGCAGACCCGGGGGCCTTCAGCCCCAGCATTTT
CASRPGGLQPQHF
>TRBV20-1|.|14|TRBJ2-6|.
TGCAGTGCTAGAGACAGGGCAGGGGCCAACGTCCTGACTTTC
CSARDRAGANVLTF
>TRBV7-7|many|19|TRBJ1-1|.
TGTGCCAGCAGCTTAAATTTCACCGAAGAAGGAGGCGGGAACACTGAAGCTTTCTTT
CASSLNFTEEGGGNTEAFF
>TRBV6-5|many|15|TRBJ1-5|TRBD1
TGTGCCAGCAGTTACTCCCGACAGGGGGATCAGCCCCAGCATTTT
CASSYSRQGDQPQHF
>TRBV12-5|many|19|TRBJ2-1|TRBD2
TGTGCTAGTGGTTTGGTCCGGACTAGCGGGAGGCAGTTCCACAATGAGCAGTTCTTC
CASGLVRTSGRQFHNEQFF
>TRBV29-1|many|13|TRBJ1-1|.
TGCAGCGTCCGATGGCAGCCGAACACTGAAGCTTTCTTT
CSVRWQPNTEAFF
>TRBV14|few|15|TRBJ2-7|.
TGTGCCAGCAGCTCCGACGAACTAGGGTTCTACGAGCAGTACTTC
CASSSDELGFYEQYF
>TRBV20-1|few|14|TRBJ1-2|TRBD1
TGCAGTGCCATGGGACAGCCTAATAACTATGGCTACACCTTC
CSAMGQPNNYGYTF
>TRBV4-1|.|13|TRBJ2-1|.
TGCGCCAGCAGCCAAGTATCGAGAGGGGAGCAGTTCTTC
CASSQVSRGEQFF
>TRBV29-1|few|13|TRBJ2-3|.
TGCAGCGTTGGGGAGACCCTGTGGAATACGCAGTATTTT
CSVGETLWNTQYF
>TRBV5-1|few|14|TRBJ1-1|TRBD1
TGCGCCAGCAGCCCAGACAGGGGCCCCACTGAAGCTTTCTTT
CASSPDRGPTEAFF
>TRBV9|few|14|TRBJ1-1|.
TGTGCCAGCAGCGAACGACAGCGGAACACTGAAGCTTTCTTT
CASSERQRNTEAFF
>TRBV29-1|.|12|TRBJ2-7|.
TGCAGCGTTGAAACCAGCTCCTACGAGCAGTACTTC
CSVETSSYEQYF
>TRBV20-1|few|14|TRBJ2-1|TRBD2
TGCAGTGCTAGTCCTGGCGGGAGGGCGGGTGAGCAGTTCTTC
CSASPGGRAGEQFF
>TRBV29-1|few|14|TRBJ2-7|TRBD1
TGCAGCGTTGGGACCGGGACAGGGGCCTACGAGCAGTACTTC
CSVGTGTGAYEQYF
>TRBV13|.|17|TRBJ2-5|TRBD1
TGTGCCAGCAGCTTAGCCGGGGACAGGGGGAATCAAGAGACCCAGTACTTC
CASSLAGDRGNQETQYF
>TRBV7-8|.|17|TRBJ1-4|TRBD1
TGTGCCAGCAGCTTAAAGGGCGGGAAACAGGGGAATGAAAAACTGTTTTTT
CASSLKGGKQGNEKLFF
>TRBV7-8|.|17|TRBJ2-7|TRBD1
TGTGCCAGCAGCTCCGAAAGGGTACAGGGGAATAGGGGCGAGCAGTACTTC
CASSSERVQGNRGEQYF